The 6 T cell receptor beta chains below come from one sample, sequenced in a study of blood T cell repertoires in COVID-19. Using immunoSEQ multiplex PCR, the repertoire was profiled, and TCRdb retains in-frame clones only, with some absent. The sample consists of about 240,000 clones, roughly four fifths of them appearing once. Material for sequencing was peripheral blood. Receptors were obtained from a woman of 80 years or more with COVID-19, enrolled during active disease.

This clone was observed a single time. The genes are TRBV6-6 and TRBJ2-3; TRBD2 matches at 7 bases. The germline V gene has CDR1 MNHNY and CDR2 SVGAGI (reference sequence). J lost 5 bases, V lost 5 bases, and 16 bases had no gene match. This CDR3 is 17 amino acids long. CDR3 sequence reads: CASSPQRAGRARDTQYF. CDR3 in DNA: TGTGCCAGCAGTCCCCAACGGGCAGGGAGGGCTAGAGATACGCAGTATTTT.

This clone was recorded once. The chain combines TRBV19 with TRBJ1-5, with D hard to call. The V and J ends lost 5 bases and 4 bases respectively, with 18 bases between them. The CDR3 has 16 residues. CDR1 is LNHDA and CDR2 is SQIVND in the germline V gene (reference sequence). The CDR3 region is CASSGISVTGNQPQHF. The CDR3 bases are TGTGCCAGTAGTGGAATCTCCGTGACGGGAAATCAGCCCCAGCATTTT.

Concerning this clone itself: Other DNA sequences of this sample code for an identical CDR3. The chain has TRBV7-2 and TRBJ2-7; D not certain. Germline CDR1 and CDR2: SGHTA and FQGNSA. Trimming removed 2 bases from V and 4 bases from J, with 3 bases in between. The CDR3 is made up of 11 amino acids. The CDR3 protein is CASSLSYEQYF. The CDR3 DNA reads as TGTGCCAGCAGCTTATCATACGAGCAGTACTTC.

This chain joins TRBV29-1 and TRBJ2-1, with 15 bases fitting TRBD2. V shed 5 bases, J shed 1 base, and the junction held 6 bases outside the gene matches. Germline loops: CDR1 SQVTM, CDR2 ANQGSEA. CDR3 length: 17 amino acids. CDR3 in amino acids: CSVRTSGRGSSYNEQFF. The CDR3 DNA reads TGCAGCGTTCGGACTAGCGGGAGGGGTTCGTCCTACAATGAGCAGTTCTTC.

V is TRBV6-2 or TRBV6-3 and J is TRBJ1-1; D is uncertain. The V end lost 2 bases, the J end lost 4 bases, and 11 bases lay between the germline ends. The germline V gene encodes CDR1 MNHEY and CDR2 SVGEGT. This CDR3 has 14 amino acids. The CDR3 DNA sequence: TGTGCCAGCAGTTACACGGGGTTGGGCACTGAAGCTTTCTTT. It yields the protein CASSYTGLGTEAFF.

The sample holds a few counts of this clone. The chain joins TRBV20-1 to TRBJ1-2, with D perhaps matching TRBD1 (5 bases). This CDR3 region has 12 residues. Trimming shortened V by 3 bases and J by 1 base, and 6 bases separated the two germline ends. The germline gives CDR1 DFQATT, CDR2 SNEGSKA (reference sequence). The CDR3 DNA reads TGCAGTGCTAGTAGGGGTAACTATGGCTACACCTTC. Translated: CSASRGNYGYTF.